Listed below are T cell receptor beta chains from one sample, sequenced in a study of post-analysis software for immune sequencing data. TCRdb processed the PCR reads anew with MiXCR; each CDR3 protein has one entry. In the table there are fewer than 850,000 distinct CDR3 sequences, roughly 27% of which are singletons. Sequenced input: blood. The receptors originated from a girl between 10 and 17 years old with multiple sclerosis. Both conserved end residues are part of each CDR3. Fields, in order: D gene, V gene, J gene, clone size, CDR3 protein, CDR3 DNA. D genes are given only for firm matches. Clone size, where shown, is once, few, many, or a class for clones that have expanded.

NA	TRBV5-1	TRBJ1-2	few	CASSVQTANYGYTF	TGCGCCAGCAGCGTACAGACAGCCAACTATGGCTACACCTTC
NA	TRBV20-1	TRBJ1-2	NA	CSASMEGTYGYTF	TGCAGTGCTAGTATGGAGGGGACTTATGGCTACACCTTC
NA	TRBV20-1	TRBJ2-3	NA	CSAPTFGGSTDTQYF	TGCAGTGCTCCTACGTTTGGGGGGAGCACAGATACGCAGTATTTT
NA	TRBV5-1	TRBJ2-5	NA	CASRSLPGVETQYF	TGCGCCAGCAGGAGCCTTCCAGGGGTTGAGACCCAGTACTTC
NA	TRBV5-5	TRBJ1-3	NA	CASSSLQTVAGNTIYF	TGTGCCAGCAGCTCGCTTCAGACAGTGGCTGGAAACACCATATATTTT
TRBD2	TRBV20-1	TRBJ2-3	NA	CSASPPSRGGDTQYF	TGCAGTGCCAGCCCCCCTTCGCGGGGGGGAGATACGCAGTATTTT
NA	TRBV29-1	TRBJ2-1	many	CSVDLGNEQFF	TGCAGCGTTGATCTGGGTAATGAGCAGTTCTTC
TRBD2	TRBV20-1	TRBJ2-4	few	CSARVTASGENIQYF	TGCAGTGCTAGAGTAACGGCTAGCGGGGAAAACATTCAGTACTTC
NA	TRBV10-3	TRBJ1-1	NA	CASTREMNTEAFF	TGTGCCAGTACCCGGGAGATGAACACTGAAGCTTTCTTT
NA	TRBV7-8	TRBJ2-7	few	CASSVTLGEQYF	TGTGCCAGCAGCGTAACCTTGGGCGAGCAGTACTTC
TRBD2	TRBV4-3	TRBJ2-3	NA	CASSIRERELDTQYF	TGCGCCAGCAGTATTCGAGAGCGGGAGTTAGATACGCAGTATTTT
TRBD1	TRBV7-3	TRBJ2-1	NA	CASSLKDRGLFLDLNEQFF	TGTGCCAGCAGCTTAAAGGACAGGGGACTGTTCCTAGACTTGAATGAGCAGTTCTTC
NA	TRBV20-1	TRBJ2-3	many	CSARENTDTQYF	TGCAGTGCGAGAGAGAACACAGATACGCAGTATTTT
TRBD1	TRBV5-1	TRBJ2-4	few	CASSLAGGSNIQYF	TGCGCCAGCAGCTTGGCAGGGGGCTCGAACATTCAGTACTTC
NA	TRBV29-1	TRBJ2-1	many	CSVPLGAYNEQFF	TGCAGCGTACCGTTGGGGGCATACAATGAGCAGTTCTTC
NA	TRBV20-1	TRBJ1-5	NA	CSARSLLSGQPQHF	TGCAGTGCTAGATCCCTTCTGTCCGGGCAGCCCCAGCATTTT
NA	TRBV6-5	TRBJ1-2	NA	CASTPTVGIANYGYTF	TGTGCCAGCACTCCCACGGTGGGCATTGCTAACTATGGCTACACCTTC
NA	TRBV15	TRBJ2-1	NA	CATSRPTPNEQFF	TGTGCCACCAGCAGACCCACCCCCAATGAGCAGTTCTTC
TRBD1	TRBV7-2	TRBJ2-5	many	CASSLGTGRQETQYF	TGTGCCAGCAGCTTAGGGACAGGTCGCCAAGAGACCCAGTACTTC
TRBD1	TRBV3-1	TRBJ2-1	NA	CASRLGTGLYNEQFF	TGTGCCAGCAGGCTAGGGACAGGTTTGTACAATGAGCAGTTCTTC
TRBD2	TRBV5-1	TRBJ2-3	NA	CASSLVASGVGTDTQYF	TGCGCCAGCAGCTTGGTGGCTAGCGGGGTAGGCACAGATACGCAGTATTTT
TRBD1	TRBV6-6	TRBJ1-2	NA	CASSYSDRVPYPRGYTF	TGTGCCAGCAGTTACTCTGACAGGGTCCCCTATCCCCGTGGCTACACCTTC
NA	TRBV7-2	TRBJ2-1	NA	CASSPPVGWGQFF	TGTGCCAGCAGCCCGCCGGTGGGGTGGGGGCAGTTCTTC
TRBD2	TRBV7-2	TRBJ2-2	few	CASSLGIAGGQRGSGELFF	TGTGCCAGCAGCTTAGGGATAGCGGGAGGCCAACGGGGTTCCGGGGAGCTGTTTTTT
NA	TRBV18	TRBJ2-5	many	CASSPYQETQYF	TGTGCCAGCAGTCCGTACCAAGAGACCCAGTACTTC
TRBD2	TRBV27	TRBJ2-7	NA	CASALEAGAHLGEQYF	TGTGCCAGCGCTCTTGAAGCGGGAGCCCATTTAGGCGAGCAGTACTTC
NA	TRBV27	TRBJ2-1	NA	CASSLRGGRRLEQFF	TGTGCCAGCAGTCTCAGGGGGGGGCGCCGTCTTGAGCAGTTCTTC